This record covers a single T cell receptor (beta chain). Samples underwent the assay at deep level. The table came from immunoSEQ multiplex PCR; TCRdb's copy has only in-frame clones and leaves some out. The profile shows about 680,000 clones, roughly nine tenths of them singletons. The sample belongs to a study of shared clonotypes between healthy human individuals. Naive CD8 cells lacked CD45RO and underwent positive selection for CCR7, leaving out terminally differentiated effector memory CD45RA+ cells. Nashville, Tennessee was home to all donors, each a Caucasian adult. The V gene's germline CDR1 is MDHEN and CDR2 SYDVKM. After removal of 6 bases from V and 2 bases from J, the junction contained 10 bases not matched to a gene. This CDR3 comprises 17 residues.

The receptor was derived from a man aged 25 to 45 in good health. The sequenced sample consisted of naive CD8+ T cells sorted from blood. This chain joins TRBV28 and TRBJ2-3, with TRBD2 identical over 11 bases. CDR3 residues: CASREVSSGRFTDTQYF. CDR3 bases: TGTGCCAGCAGAGAGGTGTCTAGCGGGAGGTTCACAGATACGCAGTATTTT.